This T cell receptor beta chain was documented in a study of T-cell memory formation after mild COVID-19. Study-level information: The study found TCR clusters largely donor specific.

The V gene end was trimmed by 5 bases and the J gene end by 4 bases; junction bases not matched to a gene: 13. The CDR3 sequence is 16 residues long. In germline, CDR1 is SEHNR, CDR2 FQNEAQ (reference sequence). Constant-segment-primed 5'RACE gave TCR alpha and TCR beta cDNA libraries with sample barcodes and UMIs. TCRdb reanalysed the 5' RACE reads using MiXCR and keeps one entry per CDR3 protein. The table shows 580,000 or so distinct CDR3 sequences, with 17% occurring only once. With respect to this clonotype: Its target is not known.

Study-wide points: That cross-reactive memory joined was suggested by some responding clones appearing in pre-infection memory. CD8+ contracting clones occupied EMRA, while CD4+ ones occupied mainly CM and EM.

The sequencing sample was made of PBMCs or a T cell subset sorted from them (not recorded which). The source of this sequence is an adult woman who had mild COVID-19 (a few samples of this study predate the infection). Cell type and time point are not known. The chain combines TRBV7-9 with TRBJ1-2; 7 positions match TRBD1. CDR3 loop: CASSPKEGAGGYGYTF. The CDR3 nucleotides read TGTGCCAGCAGCCCGAAGGAGGGGGCAGGAGGCTATGGCTACACCTTC.